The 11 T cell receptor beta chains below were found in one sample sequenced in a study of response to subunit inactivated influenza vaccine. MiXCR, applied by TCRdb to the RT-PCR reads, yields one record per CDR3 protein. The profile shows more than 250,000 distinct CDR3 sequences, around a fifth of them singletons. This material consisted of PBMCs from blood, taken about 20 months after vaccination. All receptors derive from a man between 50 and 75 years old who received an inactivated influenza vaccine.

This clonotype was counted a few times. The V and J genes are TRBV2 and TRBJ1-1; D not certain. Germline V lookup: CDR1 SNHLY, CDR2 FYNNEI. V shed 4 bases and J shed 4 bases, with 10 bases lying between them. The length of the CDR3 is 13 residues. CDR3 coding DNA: TGTGCCAGCAGTGGGGGAGGTGGCACTGAAGCTTTCTTT. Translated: CASSGGGGTEAFF.

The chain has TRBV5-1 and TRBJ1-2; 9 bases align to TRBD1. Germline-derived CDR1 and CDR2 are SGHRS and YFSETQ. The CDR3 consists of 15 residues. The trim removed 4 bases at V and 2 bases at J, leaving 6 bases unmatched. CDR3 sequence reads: CASSEGTGPNYGYTF. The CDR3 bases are TGCGCCAGCAGCGAAGGGACAGGGCCCAACTATGGCTACACCTTC.

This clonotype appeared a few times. CDR3 in amino acids: CASSQERGNGYTF. CDR3 in DNA: TGTGCCAGCAGCCAAGAAAGGGGGAATGGCTACACCTTC. This rearrangement joins TRBV3-1 to TRBJ1-2; possibly TRBD1 for D (6 bases). Trimming shortened V by 0 bases and J by 6 bases, and 8 bases separated the two germline ends. Germline V gives CDR1 LGHDT, CDR2 YNNKEL (reference sequence). There are 13 residues in the CDR3.

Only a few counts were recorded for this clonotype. Here the CDR3 reads CASRPTGTLTDGYTF. The CDR3 region has the DNA TGTGCCAGCAGACCCACCGGGACACTCACCGATGGCTACACCTTC. The rearrangement joins TRBV6-1 to TRBJ1-2, with D possibly being TRBD1 (6 bases). CDR3 size: 15 residues. V lost 6 bases and J 6 bases, leaving 20 bases between the germline ends. Germline V lookup: CDR1 MNHNS, CDR2 SASEGT.

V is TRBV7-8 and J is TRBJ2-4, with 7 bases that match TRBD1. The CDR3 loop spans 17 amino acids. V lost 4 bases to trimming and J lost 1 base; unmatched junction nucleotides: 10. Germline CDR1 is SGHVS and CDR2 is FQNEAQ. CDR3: CASSSAQTGWAKNIQYF. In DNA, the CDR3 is TGTGCCAGCAGCTCCGCGCAGACAGGGTGGGCCAAAAACATTCAGTACTTC.

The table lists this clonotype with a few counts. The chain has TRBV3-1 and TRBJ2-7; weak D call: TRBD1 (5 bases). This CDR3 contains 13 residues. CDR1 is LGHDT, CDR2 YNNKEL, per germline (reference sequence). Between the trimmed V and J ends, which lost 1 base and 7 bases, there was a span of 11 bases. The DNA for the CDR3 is TGTGCCAGCAGCCAAGTGGGGCGGTCTGAGCAGTACTTC. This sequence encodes CASSQVGRSEQYF.

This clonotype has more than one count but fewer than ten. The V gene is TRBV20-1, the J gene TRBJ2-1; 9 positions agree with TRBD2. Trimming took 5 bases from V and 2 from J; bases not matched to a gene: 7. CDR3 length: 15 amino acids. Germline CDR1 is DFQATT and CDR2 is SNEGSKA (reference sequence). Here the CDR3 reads CSAPSSGRTYNEQFF. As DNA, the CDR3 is TGCAGTGCTCCAAGTAGCGGGAGAACCTACAATGAGCAGTTCTTC.

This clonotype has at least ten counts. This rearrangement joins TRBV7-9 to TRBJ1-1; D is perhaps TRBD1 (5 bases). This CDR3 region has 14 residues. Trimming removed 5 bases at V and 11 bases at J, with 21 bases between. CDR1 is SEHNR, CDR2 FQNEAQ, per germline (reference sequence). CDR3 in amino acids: CASSTGQTRWAAFF. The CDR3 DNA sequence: TGTGCCAGCAGCACCGGACAAACAAGGTGGGCCGCTTTCTTT.

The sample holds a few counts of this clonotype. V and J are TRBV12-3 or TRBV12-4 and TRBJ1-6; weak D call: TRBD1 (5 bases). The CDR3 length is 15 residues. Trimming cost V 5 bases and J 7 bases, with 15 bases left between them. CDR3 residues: CASSQRQPENSPLHF. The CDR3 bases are TGTGCCAGCAGTCAACGACAGCCCGAGAATTCACCCCTCCACTTT.

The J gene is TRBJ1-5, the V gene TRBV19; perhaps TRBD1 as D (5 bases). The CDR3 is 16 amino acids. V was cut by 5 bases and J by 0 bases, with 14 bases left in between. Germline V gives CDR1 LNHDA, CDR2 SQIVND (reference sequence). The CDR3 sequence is CASSRGMGNSNQPQHF. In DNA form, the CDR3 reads TGTGCCAGTAGTCGGGGGATGGGCAATAGCAATCAGCCCCAGCATTTT.

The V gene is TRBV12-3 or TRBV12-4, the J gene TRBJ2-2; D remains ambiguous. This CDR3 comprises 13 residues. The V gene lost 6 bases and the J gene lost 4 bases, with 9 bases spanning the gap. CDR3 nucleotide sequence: TGTGCCAGCAGGCTAGAGGTCACCGGGGAGCTGTTTTTT. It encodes CASRLEVTGELFF.